Shown below are 17 T cell receptor beta chains from a single sample sequenced in a study of blood T cell repertoires in COVID-19. Sequencing was performed with immunoSEQ multiplex PCR; in TCRdb, only in-frame clones are kept and a portion is missing. The table includes some 40,000 clones, roughly nine tenths detected once. The sample was peripheral blood. These TCRs come from a man aged 65 to 85 with acute or convalescent COVID-19.

The chain uses TRBV6-2 or TRBV6-3 and TRBJ1-1, with a weak D call TRBD1 (5 bases). The V gene lost 6 bases and the J gene lost 6 bases, with 8 bases spanning the gap. Germline V gene data show CDR1 as MNHEY and CDR2 as SVGEGT. CDR3 length: 11 amino acids. DNA of the CDR3: TGTGCCAGCAGCCAGGGAGCTGAAGCTTTCTTT. Encoded protein: CASSQGAEAFF.

This sequence joins TRBV5-1 and TRBJ2-1, with D perhaps matching TRBD2 (6 bases). Germline CDR1 reads SGHRS; CDR2 reads YFSETQ. CDR3 size: 18 residues. With 1 base removed from V and 0 bases from J, the gap between germline ends came to 17 bases. The CDR3, as DNA: TGCGCCAGCAGCTTGCAGGATGGAGGGTTCAGCTCCTACAATGAGCAGTTCTTC. Translating gives CASSLQDGGFSSYNEQFF.

The chain joins TRBV6-6 to TRBJ1-5, with 10 bases aligning to TRBD1. Germline V CDR1 and CDR2: MNHNY, SVGAGI (reference sequence). The CDR3 length is 15 residues. Trimming took 5 bases from V and 4 from J; bases not matched to a gene: 5. CDR3 DNA: TGTGCCAGCAGTCCCGGGACAGGGGCAAATCAGCCCCAGCATTTT. Translated: CASSPGTGANQPQHF.

The V call is TRBV5-5, the J call TRBJ1-1; D possibly corresponds to TRBD1 (5 bases). Looked up from germline, CDR1 is SGHKS and CDR2 is YYEKEE (reference sequence). The CDR3 contains 16 residues. V was cut by 3 bases and J by 0 bases, with 15 bases left in between. CDR3 amino acids: CASSYLTGTLNTEAFF. CDR3 nucleotides: TGTGCCAGCAGCTACCTTACCGGGACTTTGAACACTGAAGCTTTCTTT.

The chain has TRBV24-1 and TRBJ2-5, with TRBD1 matching over 7 bases. V shed 6 bases and J 5 bases; nucleotides not matched to a gene: 11. CDR1 is KGHDR, CDR2 SFDVKD, per germline. The CDR3 covers 15 residues. Written as DNA, the CDR3 is TGTGCCACCAGTTCCGGGACAGAGGAGTTTGAGACCCAGTACTTC. Translating gives CATSSGTEEFETQYF.

V is TRBV5-1 and J is TRBJ1-2; D is undetermined. This CDR3 region has 15 residues. Germline CDR1 SGHRS, CDR2 YFSETQ. V dropped 4 bases and J dropped 1 base, with 14 bases sitting between them. The CDR3 DNA reads as TGCGCCAGCAGCCCACGAGACTTTTATAACTATGGCTACACCTTC. It codes for CASSPRDFYNYGYTF.

V is TRBV27 and J is TRBJ1-2; 7 bases align to TRBD1. CDR1 and CDR2 (germline): MNHEY, SMNVEV (reference sequence). This CDR3 has 14 amino acids. V lost 5 bases, J lost 5 bases, and 8 bases stayed unmatched. CDR3 region: CASSTQGKGYGYTF. In nucleotides, the CDR3 is TGTGCCAGCAGTACACAGGGGAAGGGGTATGGCTACACCTTC.

This chain joins TRBV6-5 and TRBJ2-7; 10 bases map to TRBD1. Trimming cost V 4 bases and J 4 bases; bases outside gene matches: 10. Looked up from germline, CDR1 is MNHEY and CDR2 is SVGAGI. CDR3 length: 16 amino acids. The CDR3 sequence is CASSSRQGAPSYEQYF. The CDR3 nucleotides are TGTGCCAGCAGTTCGAGACAGGGGGCCCCGTCTTACGAGCAGTACTTC.

The genes are TRBV9 and TRBJ1-1; D perhaps matches TRBD1 (6 bases). The CDR3 is 15 residues long. V was clipped by 4 bases and J by 6 bases, with 19 bases between them. Germline-derived CDR1 and CDR2 are SGDLS and YYNGEE. The DNA of the CDR3 is TGTGCCAGCAGCCCGCTCTGGGGGGGGCAGGCTGAAGCTTTCTTT. It specifies CASSPLWGGQAEAFF. The full variable domain, in which reference TRBV9 and TRBJ1-1 provide the parts outside the CDR3, is DSGVTQTPKHLITATGQRVTLRCSPRSGDLSVYWYQQSLDQGLQFLIQYYNGEERAKGNILERFSAQQFPDLHSELNLSSLELGDSALYFCASSPLWGGQAEAFFGQGTRLTVV.

J is TRBJ2-1 and V is TRBV29-1; 15 bases match TRBD2. V shed 7 bases, J shed 7 bases, and the junction held 5 bases outside the gene matches. CDR1 and CDR2 from the germline V gene are SQVTM and ANQGSEA. This CDR3 has 14 amino acids. The CDR3 DNA sequence: TGCAGCGCTGAGGGGACTAGCGGGAGGAATGAGCAGTTCTTC. Translation gives CSAEGTSGRNEQFF.

This chain connects TRBV11-2 to TRBJ2-1, with TRBD2 matching over 12 bases. The CDR3 contains 16 residues. V was clipped by 4 bases and J by 4 bases; unmatched bases: 5. The germline CDR1 and CDR2 sequences are SGHAT and FQNNGV. In DNA form, the CDR3 reads TGTGCCAGCAGCTCTCAAACTAGCGGGAGGTACAATGAGCAGTTCTTC. It specifies CASSSQTSGRYNEQFF.

This clone was picked up one time. The chain joins TRBV29-1 to TRBJ2-1; TRBD2 aligns across 9 bases. Per the germline V gene, CDR1 is SQVTM and CDR2 is ANQGSEA. The CDR3 sequence is 14 residues long. The trim removed 7 bases at V and 2 bases at J, leaving 6 bases unmatched. In nucleotides, the CDR3 is TGCAGCGCTGTAGCGGGAGCCACCTACAATGAGCAGTTCTTC. This translates into CSAVAGATYNEQFF.

This chain joins TRBV29-1 and TRBJ2-5, with 7 bases matching TRBD1. Trimming took 2 bases from V and 5 from J; bases not matched to a gene: 8. There are 14 residues in the CDR3. Germline loops: CDR1 SQVTM, CDR2 ANQGSEA. The CDR3 coding sequence is TGCAGCGTTGAAAAGGGGGCCGAGTTCGAGACCCAGTACTTC. Its protein is CSVEKGAEFETQYF. Full variable domain (outside the CDR3, taken from reference TRBV29-1 and TRBJ2-5): SAVISQKPSRDICQRGTSLTIQCQVDSQVTMMFWYRQQPGQSLTLIATANQGSEATYESGFVIDKFPISRPNLTFSTLTVSNMSPEDSSIYLCSVEKGAEFETQYFGPGTRLLVL.

V and J are TRBV24-1 and TRBJ2-2; the match to TRBD2 covers 12 bases. The CDR3 extends over 15 amino acids. Trimming took 6 bases from V and 8 from J; bases not matched to a gene: 6. Germline V gene data show CDR1 as KGHDR and CDR2 as SFDVKD. Here the CDR3 DNA reads TGTGCCACCAGTCCGTCGACTAGCGGGAGTGGGGAGCTGTTTTTT. It encodes CATSPSTSGSGELFF.

The chain joins TRBV27 to TRBJ2-1; 12 nucleotides align to TRBD2. Germline V CDR1 and CDR2: MNHEY, SMNVEV (reference sequence). After removal of 3 bases from V and 4 bases from J, the junction contained 4 bases not matched to a gene. This CDR3 region has 16 residues. CDR3 in DNA: TGTGCCAGCAGTTTCATCGGGACTAGCGGGTACAATGAGCAGTTCTTC. Translating gives CASSFIGTSGYNEQFF.

The chain employs TRBV29-1 and TRBJ2-1; no reliable D call. Germline V CDR1 and CDR2: SQVTM, ANQGSEA. The CDR3 contains 13 residues. V lost 3 bases and J lost 7, with 13 bases in between. This CDR3 is CSVDSLKRNEQFF. CDR3 bases: TGCAGCGTTGATTCCCTAAAACGGAATGAGCAGTTCTTC.

The chain employs TRBV5-5 and TRBJ1-5, with D perhaps matching TRBD1 (6 bases). CDR3 length: 14 residues. Trimming shortened V by 4 bases and J by 3 bases, and 11 bases separated the two germline ends. Germline V CDR1 and CDR2: SGHKS, YYEKEE (reference sequence). The CDR3, as DNA: TGTGCCAGCAGCAAGGACAGCCTCAATCAGCCCCAGCATTTT. As protein: CASSKDSLNQPQHF. Based on the CDR3 plus reference TRBV5-5 and TRBJ1-5, the full variable domain is DAGVTQSPTHLIKTRGQQVTLRCSPISGHKSVSWYQQVLGQGPQFIFQYYEKEERGRGNFPDRFSARQFPNYSSELNVNALLLGDSALYLCASSKDSLNQPQHFGDGTRLSIL.